Listed below are T cell receptor beta chains from one sample, sequenced in a study of T cell repertoires in cytomegalovirus infection. TCRdb re-derived calls from the reads in MiXCR, one entry per CDR3 protein. This sample has around 740,000 distinct CDR3 sequences; under 40% occur once, and the top ten carry roughly 2.9%. Sequencing was performed on PBMCs. The receptors come from a human donor in good health (CMV status not recorded). Some clones in this sample may be carry-over from other donors' samples. Both conserved end residues are part of each CDR3. Each record gives: J gene, V gene, clone size, D gene, CDR3 DNA, CDR3 protein. A D gene is named only where the DNA matches it firmly. Part of the rows lack a size; the others show once, few, many or a class for expanded clones.

>TRBJ2-7|TRBV10-3|.|.
TGTGCCATCAGGGATAGCTACTACGAGCAGTACTTC
CAIRDSYYEQYF
>TRBJ2-3|TRBV12-3/TRBV12-4|.|TRBD1
TGTGCCAGCAGTTGGGACAGGGGGCGGATCACAGATACGCAGTATTTT
CASSWDRGRITDTQYF
>TRBJ2-2|TRBV28|few|TRBD1
TGTGCCAGCAGTTCAAGATTAGGTCCAACAGGGGCGGTGAACACCGGGGAGCTGTTTTTT
CASSSRLGPTGAVNTGELFF
>TRBJ2-1|TRBV12-3/TRBV12-4|.|TRBD2
TGTGCCAGCAGTTTCAGATTTTCGGTACTAGCGGGGGGGACGTTCAATGAGCATTTCTTC
CASSFRFSVLAGGTFNEHFF
>TRBJ1-1|TRBV15|.|.
TGTGCCACCAGCAGGACAGCCACTGAAGCTTTCTTT
CATSRTATEAFF
>TRBJ2-1|TRBV7-8|many|.
TGTGCCAGCAGCTTGGGGGGAACTGAGCAGTTCTTC
CASSLGGTEQFF
>TRBJ1-6|TRBV6-1|few|.
TGTGCCAGCAGTGAAGCCAGCTCCCTTAGTAATTCACCCCTCCACTTT
CASSEASSLSNSPLHF
>TRBJ2-2|TRBV4-1|.|TRBD1
TGCGCCAGCAGCCAATATGGGACAGGGCCCGGGGAGCTGTTTTTT
CASSQYGTGPGELFF
>TRBJ1-2|TRBV7-9|few|TRBD1
TGTGCCAGCAGCTTAGGGGGCGCGGGACAGGGGGCCCATGGCTACACCTTC
CASSLGGAGQGAHGYTF
>TRBJ2-7|TRBV2|few|.
TGTGCCAGCGAACGGGACGGCTCCTACGAGCAGTACTTC
CASERDGSYEQYF
>TRBJ2-7|TRBV6-5|few|.
TGTGCCAGCAGTTACCAGTTCCAGGGGAGGAACGAGCAGTACTTC
CASSYQFQGRNEQYF
>TRBJ2-1|TRBV14|.|.
TGTGCCAGCAGCCAAGTCCCGGGGTACAATGAGCAGTTCTTC
CASSQVPGYNEQFF
>TRBJ1-5|TRBV24-1|.|TRBD1
TGTGCCACCAGTGATTTGCAGGGGGGGAAAAGCAATCAGCCCCAGCATTTT
CATSDLQGGKSNQPQHF
>TRBJ1-6|TRBV7-2|.|.
TGTGCCAGCAGCGCCTGGGGGCCAGGGGCAAATTCACCCCTCCACTTT
CASSAWGPGANSPLHF
>TRBJ2-1|TRBV7-9|.|TRBD2
TGTGCCAGCAGCGCAGCGCTAGCGGGAGCGCGAGCCTACAATGAGCAGTTCTTC
CASSAALAGARAYNEQFF
>TRBJ2-5|TRBV7-9|.|.
TGTGCCAGCAGCAAGGACACGCGAGAGACCCAGTACTTC
CASSKDTRETQYF
>TRBJ2-7|TRBV7-4|.|TRBD1
TGTGCCAGCAGCTTCTACACCGGGACAGGATCGGACGAGCAGTACTTC
CASSFYTGTGSDEQYF
>TRBJ1-5|TRBV7-8|.|.
TGTGCCAGCAGCCCTGGCTCAGGGTCGTGGCCCCAGCATTTT
CASSPGSGSWPQHF
>TRBJ1-1|TRBV28|.|.
TGTGCCAGCAGGGGTTCAGGGTATGACACTGAAGCTTTCTTT
CASRGSGYDTEAFF
>TRBJ2-7|TRBV12-3/TRBV12-4|.|TRBD1
TGTGCCATCCGGGACAGGAGCTCCTACGAGCAGTACTTC
CAIRDRSSYEQYF
>TRBJ1-1|TRBV4-2|.|.
TGTGCCAGCAGCCCGTCCCCGGTCGAGACTGAAGCTTTCTTT
CASSPSPVETEAFF
>TRBJ2-1|TRBV12-3/TRBV12-4|.|TRBD2
TGTGCCAGCAGCTCCGGGACTAGCGGATTCGATGAGCAGTTCTTC
CASSSGTSGFDEQFF
>TRBJ2-2|TRBV7-9|.|.
TGTGCCAGCAGCTTTTCCGGGACAAACACCGGGGAGCTGTTTTTT
CASSFSGTNTGELFF
>TRBJ1-4|TRBV7-6|many|.
TGTGCCAGCAGCCTCCTTGGACCCGACAGTAATGAAAAACTGTTTTTT
CASSLLGPDSNEKLFF
>TRBJ2-1|TRBV5-1|.|.
TGCGCCAGCAGTTTCGACCGTCGCGGTTCGGGTGAGCAGTTCTTC
CASSFDRRGSGEQFF
>TRBJ2-1|TRBV7-6|.|.
TGTGCTAGCAGCTTAGTGCCAAGCTCCTACAATGAGCAGTTCTTC
CASSLVPSSYNEQFF
>TRBJ2-1|TRBV28|.|.
TGTGCCAGCACCCCGCAGGGAGGCTACAATGAGCAGTTCTTC
CASTPQGGYNEQFF
>TRBJ1-1|TRBV19|few|.
TGTGCCAGTAGTACTCGTGGGGCGATTATGAACACTGAAGCTTTCTTT
CASSTRGAIMNTEAFF
>TRBJ1-1|TRBV6-2/TRBV6-3|.|.
TGTGCCGTCAGGTGGGGGACAACGTTCACTGAAGCTTTCTTT
CAVRWGTTFTEAFF
>TRBJ1-1|TRBV10-3|few|.
TGTGCCATCAGTGGCTCCGGGACAAGGAAATCGAACACTGAAGCTTTCTTT
CAISGSGTRKSNTEAFF
>TRBJ2-7|TRBV18|.|.
TGTGCCAGCTCACCCTTGGACAGAACCTACGAGCAGTACTTC
CASSPLDRTYEQYF
>TRBJ1-2|TRBV7-2|.|.
TGTGCCAGCAGCACCTACTATGGCTACACCTTC
CASSTYYGYTF
>TRBJ1-6|TRBV5-4|.|TRBD1
TGTGCCAGCAGCTTGGAGACGGGACAGGGTTATTCACCCCTCCACTTT
CASSLETGQGYSPLHF
>TRBJ2-7|TRBV6-1|.|TRBD2
TGTGCCAGCAGTGAAGCGGCCGGACTAGGGATGCAGTACTTC
CASSEAAGLGMQYF
>TRBJ2-6|TRBV10-3|few|.
TGTGCCATCAGTGCCGTCAGGTCTGGGGCCAACGTCCTGACTTTC
CAISAVRSGANVLTF
>TRBJ2-6|TRBV12-3/TRBV12-4|few|.
TGTGCCAGCGGGAGGCACTCCTCTGGGGCCAACGTCCTGACTTTC
CASGRHSSGANVLTF
>TRBJ2-5|TRBV10-3|.|TRBD1
TGTGCCATCAGTGCGGCCCTAACAGGGGTCCAAGAGACCCAGTACTTC
CAISAALTGVQETQYF
>TRBJ2-2|TRBV5-1|.|.
TGCGCCAGCAGCGATACAGGGTCAGGCACCGGGGAGCTGTTTTTT
CASSDTGSGTGELFF
>TRBJ1-1|TRBV28|few|.
TGTGCCAGCAGTCTGGACGAGAGTCAAGCTTTCTTT
CASSLDESQAFF
>TRBJ1-1|TRBV25-1|few|.
TGTGCCAGCTCTCGATTTGCAGAAGCTTTCTTT
CASSRFAEAFF
>TRBJ2-5|TRBV4-2|.|.
TGTGCCAGCAGCCAAGAAGGTCGGGGGGCAGAGACCCAGTACTTC
CASSQEGRGAETQYF
>TRBJ2-5|TRBV7-6|few|TRBD2
TGTGCCAGCAGCTCTAGCGGGGGTAGGGCCCAGTACTTC
CASSSSGGRAQYF
>TRBJ2-1|TRBV7-9|.|.
TGTGCCAGCAGCTTTGGGCAGAACAATGAGCAGTTCTTC
CASSFGQNNEQFF
>TRBJ1-6|TRBV28|.|.
TGTGCCAGTCGAAGAGGGCTAAATTCACCCCTCCACTTT
CASRRGLNSPLHF
>TRBJ1-3|TRBV12-3/TRBV12-4|many|.
TGTGCCAGCAGTTTTCTGACCGGCCCCTCTGGAAACACCATATATTTT
CASSFLTGPSGNTIYF
>TRBJ1-2|TRBV5-6|few|.
TGTGCCAGCAGCTTGGAGGGAGAGGGAAAGGATGGCTACACCTTC
CASSLEGEGKDGYTF
>TRBJ1-5|TRBV12-3/TRBV12-4|few|TRBD1
TGTGCCAGCAGCCGCGACAGGGATGATCAGCCCCAGCATTTT
CASSRDRDDQPQHF
>TRBJ1-2|TRBV4-2|.|.
TGTGCCAGCAGCCAAATTAAGGACACGGTTTATGGCTACACCTTC
CASSQIKDTVYGYTF
>TRBJ2-1|TRBV12-5|.|.
TGTGCTAGTGGTTTCGGATCAATCAATGAGCAGTTCTTC
CASGFGSINEQFF
>TRBJ2-1|TRBV7-6|few|TRBD2
TGTGCCAGCAGCCCTCAATCGCGACTAGCTTACAATGAGCAGTTCTTC
CASSPQSRLAYNEQFF
>TRBJ2-1|TRBV5-5|many|.
TGTGCCAGCAGCTTGTACGGGGCCTCCTGGGGTAATGAGCAGTTCTTC
CASSLYGASWGNEQFF
>TRBJ2-7|TRBV9|.|.
TGTGCCAGCAGCGTAGGTTGGGGCCCCTCCTACGAGCAGTACTTC
CASSVGWGPSYEQYF
>TRBJ1-1|TRBV4-1|.|.
TGCGCCAGCAGCCAAGTTCGAGCGCGGCGGTTGAACACTGAAGCTTTCTTT
CASSQVRARRLNTEAFF
>TRBJ2-2|TRBV7-2|few|.
TGTGCCAGCAGCGTTAGCCTACAGGGATCCGGGGAGCTGTTTTTT
CASSVSLQGSGELFF
>TRBJ2-7|TRBV7-2|many|.
TGTGCCAGCAGCCAGTCCGGCCAGGGCCCCTACGAGCAGTACTTC
CASSQSGQGPYEQYF